What follows are 12 T cell receptor beta chains derived from one specimen sequenced in a study of T cells in Graves' hyperthyroidism and ophthalmopathy. TCR beta CDR3 region amplification was performed from RNA transcripts. Researchers ran a first-round RT-PCR on the TCR CDR3 using the HTBI primer set. Via MiXCR, TCRdb re-called the multiplex PCR reads, giving one row per CDR3 protein. The sample has about 610,000 distinct CDR3 sequences; about 15% are singletons. The sequencing sample was made of blood. Receptor source: a woman aged 40 to 55 with Graves' ophthalmopathy.

This clonotype has a handful of counts. The gene calls are TRBV3-1 and TRBJ2-7; 12 bases fit TRBD2. V gave up 1 base and J gave up 7 bases; unmatched junction bases: 14. Germline V gives CDR1 LGHDT, CDR2 YNNKEL (reference sequence). The CDR3 totals 18 residues. The DNA for the CDR3 is TGTGCCAGCAGCCAAGCCCTCATACTAGCGGGAGGCCAGGGAGAGCAGTACTTC. Translating gives CASSQALILAGGQGEQYF.

This clonotype was detected ten times or more. V gene TRBV7-3 combines with J gene TRBJ1-5; 9 nucleotides line up with TRBD1. Trimming at V came to 5 bases and at J to 6 bases, leaving 2 bases not matched to a gene. The germline CDR1 and CDR2 sequences are SGHTA and FQGTGA. This CDR3 has 13 residues. The CDR3 DNA is TGTGCCAGCAGCGCGGACAGGGGTCAGCCCCAGCATTTT. It translates to CASSADRGQPQHF.

This clonotype was counted many times. V gene TRBV6-5 combines with J gene TRBJ1-1; D gene unclear. Per the germline V gene, CDR1 is MNHEY and CDR2 is SVGAGI. Deletions cut 0 bases from V and 11 bases from J, with 4 bases between. The CDR3 runs 10 residues. CDR3: CASSYSSAFF. The DNA of the CDR3 is TGTGCCAGCAGTTACTCGTCGGCTTTCTTT.

This clonotype showed up many times. The chain links TRBV20-1 to TRBJ2-7; 12 bases align to TRBD2. CDR3 size: 16 residues. The germline gives CDR1 DFQATT, CDR2 SNEGSKA (reference sequence). After removal of 0 bases from V and 2 bases from J, the junction contained 5 bases not matched to a gene. This CDR3 is CSARDWTSGKTYEQYF. In nucleotides, the CDR3 is TGCAGTGCTAGAGATTGGACTAGCGGGAAAACCTACGAGCAGTACTTC.

This clonotype was seen at least ten times. Written as DNA, the CDR3 is TGTGCCAGCGCCCCCCCACTAGCGGCAGGCGAGCAGTACTTC. Its translation: CASAPPLAAGEQYF. The chain joins TRBV12-3 or TRBV12-4 to TRBJ2-7; 8 bases align to TRBD2. This CDR3 has 14 residues. The V and J ends lost 8 bases and 6 bases, in that order; junction bases with no gene match: 12.

This clonotype was observed a handful of times. DNA for the CDR3: TGTGCCAGCAGGTGGACAGGAGAACCTGGGGCCAACGTCCTGACTTTC. This translates into CASRWTGEPGANVLTF. V and J are TRBV6-1 and TRBJ2-6; 7 bases are shared with TRBD1. The CDR3 is made up of 16 amino acids. The junction had 7 bases not matched to a gene; V was cut back by 6 bases and J by 2 bases. Per the germline V gene, CDR1 is MNHNS and CDR2 is SASEGT.

The V and J genes are TRBV10-3 and TRBJ2-2; possible D gene TRBD2, 7 bases. The CDR3 loop spans 14 amino acids. Germline assignment: CDR1 ENHRY and CDR2 SYGVKD. The V end lost 9 bases, the J end lost 5 bases, and 16 bases lay between the germline ends. CDR3 sequence reads: CAISGGAETGELFF. The CDR3 nucleotides are TGTGCCATATCGGGGGGCGCGGAGACCGGGGAGCTGTTTTTT.

The rearrangement uses TRBV20-1 and TRBJ2-2, with D unresolved. From germline, CDR1 is DFQATT and CDR2 SNEGSKA (reference sequence). The ends were cut back, 5 bases at V and 4 bases at J, with 14 bases in the middle. The CDR3 consists of 14 residues. CDR3 sequence (DNA): TGCAGTGCTCTAGATCTGTCCGCCACCGGGGAGCTGTTTTTT. It translates to CSALDLSATGELFF.

The V call is TRBV6-2 or TRBV6-3, the J call TRBJ2-7, with 7 bases matching TRBD1. The CDR3 is 14 amino acids. V lost 10 bases to trimming and J lost 6 bases; unmatched junction nucleotides: 15. Germline lookup yields CDR1 MNHEY and CDR2 SVGEGT. The CDR3 loop reads CATDRSGQSIEQYF. The CDR3 DNA sequence: TGTGCCACCGATCGATCGGGACAGAGCATCGAGCAGTACTTC.

In DNA form, the CDR3 reads TGTGCCAGCAGTGAATGGACAGGGGGAGGAGGCGAGCAGTACTTC. Its translation: CASSEWTGGGGEQYF. V usage is TRBV25-1 and J usage is TRBJ2-7; 10 nucleotides align to TRBD1. V shed 1 base, J shed 6 bases, and the junction held 6 bases outside the gene matches. CDR3 length: 15 residues. Germline assignment: CDR1 MGHDK and CDR2 SYGVNS.

This clonotype has at least ten counts. The chain recombines TRBV10-3 with TRBJ2-5, with D hard to call. This CDR3 region has 13 residues. V lost 5 bases and J lost 2, with 9 bases in between. Germline-derived CDR1 and CDR2 are ENHRY and SYGVKD. The CDR3 DNA sequence: TGTGCCATCAGTTTACAAGGACAAGAGACCCAGTACTTC. It is translated as CAISLQGQETQYF.

Here the CDR3 reads CASGGTSETYEQYF. Here the CDR3 DNA reads TGTGCCAGCGGCGGGACTAGCGAGACCTACGAGCAGTACTTC. The chain uses TRBV6-1 and TRBJ2-7; 10 bases align to TRBD2. Germline V gene lookup returns CDR1 MNHNS and CDR2 SASEGT. The J segment lost 2 bases and the V segment lost 8 bases, leaving 6 bases of the junction unmatched. The CDR3 has 14 residues.